The present T cell receptor (beta chain) was sequenced within a study of monozygotic twins with cystic fibrosis. At the level of the study: With about 15 PCR cycles, barcoded libraries came from three micrograms of fragmented DNA. General study results and limits: Monozygotic CF twins shared more identical nucleotide clonotypes than unrelated patients.

J gave up 7 bases and V 4 bases, and 7 bases lay outside the gene matches. The CDR3 consists of 14 residues. Germline CDR1 SNHLY, CDR2 FYNNEI. Here immunoSEQ multiplex PCR was the method, and the copy in TCRdb shows in-frame clones only, minus some. The sample yields about 5,000 clones, roughly 96% seen once. As concerns this clone: No antigen is known for it.

The receptor's source is a boy aged 2 to 10 with cystic fibrosis. This chain uses TRBV2 with TRBJ2-5; 9 bases fit TRBD2. The material sequenced was blood. The CDR3 nucleotides are TGTGCCAGCAGTGTGAGCGGGGGGCCCGGGACCCAGTACTTC. Its protein is CASSVSGGPGTQYF.